Listed below are T cell receptor beta chains from one sample, sequenced in a study of regulatory T cells in long-lasting Graves disease. TCRdb analysed the multiplex PCR reads with MiXCR anew, one entry per CDR3 protein. The profile covers 350,000 to 450,000 distinct CDR3 sequences, with roughly a fifth appearing a single time and roughly an eighth taken by the ten largest. This specimen consisted of peripheral blood mononuclear cells (PBMCs), obtained when the disease was refractory, from a patient treated with antithyroid drugs. Receptors originate from a female donor with Graves disease. Each CDR3 is given with its conserved first and last residue. A D gene is named only where the DNA matches it firmly. The size of a clone is reported for some rows only, either as once, few or many, or as a class for expanded clones.

j_call clone_size v_call d_call cdr3_aa cdr3_nt
TRBJ1-1 many TRBV14 . CASSQGGGAEAFF TGTGCCAGCAGCCAAGGGGGGGGCGCTGAAGCTTTCTTT
TRBJ2-1 . TRBV3-1 . CASSQDTGPAKGEQLF TGTGCCAGCAGCCAAGACACAGGGCCGGCTAAAGGGGAGCAGCTCTTC
TRBJ1-2 few TRBV6-1 . CARGTGRSNYGYTF TGTGCCAGGGGGACTGGGCGGTCTAACTATGGCTACACCTTC
TRBJ2-5 many TRBV9 . CASSGQGEETQYF TGTGCCAGCAGCGGACAAGGGGAAGAGACCCAGTACTTC
TRBJ1-3 . TRBV7-9 . CASSLPPSSGNTIYF TGTGCCAGCAGCTTACCCCCGAGCTCTGGAAACACCATATATTTT
TRBJ2-3 . TRBV6-5 TRBD2 CASSSSEVLAGEPSTDTQYF TGTGCCAGCAGTTCCTCGGAGGTTCTAGCGGGAGAGCCGAGCACAGATACGCAGTATTTT
TRBJ1-6 many TRBV24-1 TRBD1 CATSDGTGGSPLHF TGTGCCACCAGTGATGGGACAGGTGGCTCACCCCTCCACTTT
TRBJ2-7 many TRBV12-3/TRBV12-4 . CASSTRDTYEQYF TGTGCCAGCAGTACTAGAGATACCTACGAGCAGTACTTC
TRBJ2-7 many TRBV28 . CASSTGSPWSEQYF TGTGCCAGCAGTACAGGTTCCCCCTGGTCCGAGCAGTACTTC
TRBJ1-1 many TRBV2 . CASRISGRVTEAFF TGTGCCAGCAGGATCTCGGGCAGGGTCACTGAAGCTTTCTTT
TRBJ2-4 many TRBV7-2 TRBD2 CASSLGGGAGNIQYF TGTGCCAGCAGCTTAGGGGGGGGTGCAGGAAACATTCAGTACTTC
TRBJ1-6 few TRBV20-1 . CSARLGKPLHF TGCAGTGCTAGACTGGGAAAGCCCCTCCACTTT
TRBJ2-3 . TRBV30 . CAWSPQGDTQYF TGTGCCTGGAGTCCCCAGGGGGATACGCAGTATTTT
TRBJ1-2 . TRBV29-1 . CSVGQSDGYTF TGCAGCGTCGGACAGTCTGATGGCTACACCTTC
TRBJ2-7 once TRBV5-4 TRBD2 CASSPTSGRVSYEQYF TGTGCCAGCAGCCCGACTAGCGGGAGGGTCTCCTACGAGCAGTACTTC
TRBJ1-2 many TRBV3-1 . CASSQADVEGYTF TGTGCCAGCAGCCAAGCCGATGTGGAGGGCTACACCTTC
TRBJ2-7 many TRBV28 TRBD2 CASSLQFLAGGDPYEQYF TGTGCCAGCAGTCTCCAGTTCCTAGCGGGAGGGGATCCCTACGAGCAGTACTTC
TRBJ2-1 . TRBV20-1 TRBD2 CRMTSGSSGSYNEQFF TGCAGGATGACTAGCGGGAGCTCGGGCTCCTACAATGAGCAGTTCTTC
TRBJ1-2 few TRBV11-2 . CASSLDRDTYGYTF TGTGCCAGCAGCTTAGATCGAGACACCTATGGCTACACCTTC
TRBJ2-1 few TRBV28 . CASSPPKGGNEQFF TGTGCCAGCAGCCCCCCCAAGGGTGGCAATGAGCAGTTCTTC
TRBJ2-5 few TRBV20-1 . CSARDLVEGETQYF TGCAGTGCTAGAGATCTAGTTGAGGGGGAGACCCAGTACTTC
TRBJ2-3 . TRBV5-1 TRBD2 CASKQRGMSTDTQYF TGCGCCAGCAAACAGCGGGGGATGAGCACAGATACGCAGTATTTT
TRBJ1-4 many TRBV20-1 . CSAEENVGINEKLFF TGCAGTGCGGAAGAGAATGTGGGCATTAATGAAAAACTGTTTTTT
TRBJ1-5 few TRBV19 . CASSDSWASQPQHF TGTGCCAGTAGTGACAGTTGGGCTTCTCAGCCCCAGCATTTT
TRBJ2-6 . TRBV9 . CASSVERESGANVLTF TGTGCCAGCAGCGTAGAAAGGGAGTCTGGGGCCAACGTCCTGACTTTC
TRBJ1-1 . TRBV4-1 . CASSQARDTEAFF TGCGCCAGCAGCCAGGCTAGGGACACTGAAGCTTTCTTT
TRBJ1-2 many TRBV28 TRBD1 CASSPMAQGAYGYTF TGTGCCAGCAGCCCCATGGCTCAGGGGGCCTATGGCTACACCTTC
TRBJ2-7 many TRBV2 . CASSRIFGYEQYF TGTGCCAGCAGCAGAATTTTCGGGTACGAGCAGTACTTC
TRBJ2-7 few TRBV18 TRBD1 CASSLEGQASYEQYF TGTGCCAGCTCACTAGAGGGACAGGCGTCCTACGAGCAGTACTTC
TRBJ2-7 . TRBV20-1 . CSASGDTLSSYEQYF TGCAGTGCTAGTGGCGACACACTAAGCTCCTACGAGCAGTACTTC
TRBJ2-7 many TRBV27 . CASSSDRTYEQYF TGTGCCAGCAGTAGCGACAGGACCTACGAGCAGTACTTC
TRBJ2-1 few TRBV28 . CASTRSSYNEQFF TGTGCCAGCACCCGTAGCTCCTACAATGAGCAGTTCTTC
TRBJ1-4 few TRBV6-1 TRBD1 CASSKQGLSNEKLFF TGTGCCAGCAGTAAACAGGGGCTATCTAATGAAAAACTGTTTTTT
TRBJ1-1 . TRBV27 . CASCRGACTEAFF TGTGCCTCATGCCGGGGGGCCTGTACTGAAGCTTTCTTT
TRBJ1-1 . TRBV6-1 . CASSENTSERTEAFF TGTGCCAGCAGCGAAAACACGAGTGAAAGGACTGAAGCTTTCTTT
TRBJ2-7 . TRBV4-1 . CASSQERGPTANYEQYF TGCGCCAGCAGCCAAGAACGGGGACCCACTGCAAACTACGAGCAGTACTTC
TRBJ2-7 . TRBV20-1 TRBD1 CSARSPDRSGYEQYF TGCAGTGCTAGATCGCCGGACAGGTCGGGGTACGAGCAGTACTTC
TRBJ2-7 . TRBV29-1 TRBD2 CSASSGRGAYEQYF TGCAGCGCCTCCAGCGGGAGGGGGGCCTACGAGCAGTACTTC
TRBJ1-1 . TRBV19 TRBD1 CASSMNDRGPNTEAFF TGTGCCAGTAGTATGAACGACAGGGGCCCGAACACTGAAGCTTTCTTT
TRBJ2-5 many TRBV3-1 . CASSQGTQYF TGTGCCAGCAGCCAGGGGACCCAGTACTTC
TRBJ2-4 many TRBV12-3/TRBV12-4 TRBD2 CASSSLTSGRTGVPKNIQYF TGTGCCAGCAGTTCTCTGACTAGCGGGAGGACCGGGGTCCCCAAAAACATTCAGTACTTC
TRBJ2-7 few TRBV4-2 TRBD2 CASSQEAGGPREQYF TGTGCCAGCAGCCAAGAGGCGGGAGGGCCCCGCGAGCAGTACTTC
TRBJ2-2 many TRBV28 TRBD2 CASSPGLAGSNTGELFF TGTGCCAGCAGTCCGGGACTAGCGGGCTCGAACACCGGGGAGCTGTTTTTT
TRBJ2-3 . TRBV12-3/TRBV12-4 . CASSLERSSTDTQYF TGTGCCAGCAGTTTAGAACGGTCTAGCACAGATACGCAGTATTTT
TRBJ2-2 few TRBV24-1 . CATSDWTAGPGELFF TGTGCCACCAGTGATTGGACGGCAGGCCCCGGGGAGCTGTTTTTT
TRBJ2-7 many TRBV27 TRBD1 CATRQGPEQYF TGTGCCACGAGACAGGGACCCGAGCAGTACTTC
TRBJ1-1 many TRBV6-1 . CASMQGFTEAFF TGTGCCAGCATGCAGGGTTTCACTGAAGCTTTCTTT
TRBJ1-2 many TRBV28 TRBD1 CASKQGGTGPNYGYTF TGTGCCAGCAAGCAGGGGGGGACAGGGCCCAACTATGGCTACACCTTC
TRBJ1-1 few TRBV5-4 . CASSLDTRDTEAFF TGTGCCAGCAGCTTGGATACCCGAGACACTGAAGCTTTCTTT
TRBJ1-3 . TRBV28 TRBD1 CASSFGLRGSGNTIYF TGTGCCAGCAGTTTTGGCCTCAGGGGGTCCGGAAACACCATATATTTT
TRBJ2-2 few TRBV7-9 . CASSPTGTQENTGELFF TGTGCCAGCAGCCCCACCGGGACCCAGGAGAACACCGGGGAGCTGTTTTTT